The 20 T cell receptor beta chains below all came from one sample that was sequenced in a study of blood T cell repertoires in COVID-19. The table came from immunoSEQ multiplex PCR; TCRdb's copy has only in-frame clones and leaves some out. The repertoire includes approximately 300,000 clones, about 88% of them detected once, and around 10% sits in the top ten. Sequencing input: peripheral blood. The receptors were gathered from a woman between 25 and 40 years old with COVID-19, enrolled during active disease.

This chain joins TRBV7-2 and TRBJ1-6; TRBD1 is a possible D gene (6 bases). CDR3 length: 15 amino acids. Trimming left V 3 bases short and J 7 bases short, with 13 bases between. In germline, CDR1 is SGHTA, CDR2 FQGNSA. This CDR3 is CASSLKGVLNSPLHF. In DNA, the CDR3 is TGTGCCAGCAGCTTGAAGGGGGTGCTGAATTCACCCCTCCACTTT.

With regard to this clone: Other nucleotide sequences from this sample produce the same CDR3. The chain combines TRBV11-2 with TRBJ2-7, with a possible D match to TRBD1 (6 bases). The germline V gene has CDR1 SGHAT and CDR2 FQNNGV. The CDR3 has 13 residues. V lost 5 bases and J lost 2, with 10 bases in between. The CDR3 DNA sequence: TGTGCCAGCAGCCCCGGACAGACCTACGAGCAGTACTTC. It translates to CASSPGQTYEQYF.

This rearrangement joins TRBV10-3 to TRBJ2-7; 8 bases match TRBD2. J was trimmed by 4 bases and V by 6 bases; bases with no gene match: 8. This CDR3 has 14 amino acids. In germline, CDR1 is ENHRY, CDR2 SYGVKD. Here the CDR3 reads CAIREAGELYEQYF. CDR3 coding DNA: TGTGCCATCAGGGAAGCGGGAGAGCTATACGAGCAGTACTTC.

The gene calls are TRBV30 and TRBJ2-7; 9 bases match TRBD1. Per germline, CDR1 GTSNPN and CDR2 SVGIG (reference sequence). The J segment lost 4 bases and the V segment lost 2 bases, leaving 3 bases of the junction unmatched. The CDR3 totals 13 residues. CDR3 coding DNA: TGTGCCTGGAGTAACAGGGGGCAGTACGAGCAGTACTTC. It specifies CAWSNRGQYEQYF. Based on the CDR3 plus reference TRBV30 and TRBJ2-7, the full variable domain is SQTIHQWPATLVQPVGSPLSLECTVEGTSNPNLYWYRQAAGRGLQLLFYSVGIGQISSEVPQNLSASRPQDRQFILSSKKLLLSDSGFYLCAWSNRGQYEQYFGPGTRLTVT.

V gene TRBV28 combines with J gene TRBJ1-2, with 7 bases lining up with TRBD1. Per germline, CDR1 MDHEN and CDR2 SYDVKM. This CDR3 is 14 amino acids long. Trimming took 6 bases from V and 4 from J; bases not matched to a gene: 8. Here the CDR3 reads CASRADRDFYGYTF. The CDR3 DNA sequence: TGTGCCAGCAGGGCCGACAGGGATTTCTATGGCTACACCTTC.

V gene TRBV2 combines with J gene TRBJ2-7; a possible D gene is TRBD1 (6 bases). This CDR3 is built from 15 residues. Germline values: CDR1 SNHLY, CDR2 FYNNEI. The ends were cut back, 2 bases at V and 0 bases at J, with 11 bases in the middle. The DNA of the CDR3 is TGTGCCAGCAGTGAATGGCAGGGGAGCTCCTACGAGCAGTACTTC. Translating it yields CASSEWQGSSYEQYF.

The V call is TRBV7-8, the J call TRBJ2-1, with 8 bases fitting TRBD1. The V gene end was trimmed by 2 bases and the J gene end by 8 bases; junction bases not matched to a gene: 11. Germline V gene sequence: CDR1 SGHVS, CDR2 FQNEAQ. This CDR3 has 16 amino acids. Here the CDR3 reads CASSLLRTGSRDEQFF. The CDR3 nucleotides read TGTGCCAGCAGCTTACTTCGGACAGGGTCTAGGGATGAGCAGTTCTTC.

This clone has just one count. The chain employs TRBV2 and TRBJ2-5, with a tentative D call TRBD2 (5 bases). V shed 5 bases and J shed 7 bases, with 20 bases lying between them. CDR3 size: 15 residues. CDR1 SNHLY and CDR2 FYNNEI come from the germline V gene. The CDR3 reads CASSPTSRGSRTQYF. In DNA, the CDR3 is TGTGCCAGCAGTCCCACCTCCCGGGGTTCAAGGACCCAGTACTTC.

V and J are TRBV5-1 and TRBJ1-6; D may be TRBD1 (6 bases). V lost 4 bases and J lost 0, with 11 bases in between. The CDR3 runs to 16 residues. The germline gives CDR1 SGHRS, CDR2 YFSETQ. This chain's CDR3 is CASSRTESSYNSPLHF. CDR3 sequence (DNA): TGCGCCAGCAGCAGGACAGAGAGCTCCTATAATTCACCCCTCCACTTT.

This chain's CDR3 is CASSLDDLSSGNTIYF. Written as DNA, the CDR3 is TGCGCCAGCAGCTTGGACGACTTGTCCTCTGGAAACACCATATATTTT. This sequence joins TRBV5-1 and TRBJ1-3; D gene unclear. This CDR3 has 16 residues. With 0 bases removed from V and 0 bases from J, the gap between germline ends came to 10 bases. Looked up from germline, CDR1 is SGHRS and CDR2 is YFSETQ.

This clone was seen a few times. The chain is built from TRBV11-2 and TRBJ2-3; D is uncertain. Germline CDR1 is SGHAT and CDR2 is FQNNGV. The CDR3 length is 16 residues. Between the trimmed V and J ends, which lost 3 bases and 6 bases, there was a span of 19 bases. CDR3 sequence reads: CASSFLFPGVWDTQYF. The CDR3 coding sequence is TGTGCCAGCAGCTTTCTTTTCCCGGGTGTATGGGATACGCAGTATTTT.

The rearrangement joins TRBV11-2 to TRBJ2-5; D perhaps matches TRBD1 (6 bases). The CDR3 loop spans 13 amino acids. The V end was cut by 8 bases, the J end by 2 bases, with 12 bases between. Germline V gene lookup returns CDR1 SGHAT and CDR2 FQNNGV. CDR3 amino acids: CASGAQGQETQYF. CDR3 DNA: TGTGCCAGCGGAGCGCAGGGGCAAGAGACCCAGTACTTC.

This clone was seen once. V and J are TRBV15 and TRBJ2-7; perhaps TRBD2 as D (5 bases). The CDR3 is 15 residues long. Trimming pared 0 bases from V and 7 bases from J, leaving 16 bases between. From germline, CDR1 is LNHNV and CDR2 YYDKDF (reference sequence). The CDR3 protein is CATSRETGILAEQYF. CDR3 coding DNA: TGTGCCACCAGCAGAGAAACGGGGATCCTTGCTGAGCAGTACTTC.

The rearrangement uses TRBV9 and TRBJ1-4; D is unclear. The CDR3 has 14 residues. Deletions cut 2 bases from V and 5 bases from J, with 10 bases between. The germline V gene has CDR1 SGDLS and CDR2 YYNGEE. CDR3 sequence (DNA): TGTGCCAGCAGCGTCGAGGCCTCGAATGAAAAACTGTTTTTT. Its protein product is CASSVEASNEKLFF.

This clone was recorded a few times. CDR3 sequence reads: CATSDSVNYGYTF. The CDR3 DNA reads TGTGCCACCAGTGATTCCGTTAACTATGGCTACACCTTC. J is TRBJ1-2 and V is TRBV24-1; D is ambiguous. From germline, CDR1 is KGHDR and CDR2 SFDVKD. The V gene lost 2 bases and the J gene lost 1 base, with 4 bases spanning the gap. The CDR3 totals 13 residues.

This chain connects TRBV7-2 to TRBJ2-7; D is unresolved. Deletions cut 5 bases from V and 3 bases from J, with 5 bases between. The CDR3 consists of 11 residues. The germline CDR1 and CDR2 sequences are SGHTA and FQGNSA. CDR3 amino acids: CASSRDYEQYF. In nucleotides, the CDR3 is TGTGCCAGCAGCCGAGACTACGAGCAGTACTTC. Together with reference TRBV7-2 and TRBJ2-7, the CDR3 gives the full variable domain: GAGVSQSPSNKVTEKGKDVELRCDPISGHTALYWYRQSLGQGLEFLIYFQGNSAPDKSGLPSDRFSAERTGGSVSTLTIQRTQQEDSAVYLCASSRDYEQYFGPGTRLTVT.

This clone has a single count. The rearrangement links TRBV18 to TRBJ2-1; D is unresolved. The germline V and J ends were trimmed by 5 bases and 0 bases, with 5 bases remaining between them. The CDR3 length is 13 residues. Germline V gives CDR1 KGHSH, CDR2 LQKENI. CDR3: CASSAYSYNEQFF. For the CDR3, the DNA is TGTGCCAGCTCAGCCTACTCCTACAATGAGCAGTTCTTC.

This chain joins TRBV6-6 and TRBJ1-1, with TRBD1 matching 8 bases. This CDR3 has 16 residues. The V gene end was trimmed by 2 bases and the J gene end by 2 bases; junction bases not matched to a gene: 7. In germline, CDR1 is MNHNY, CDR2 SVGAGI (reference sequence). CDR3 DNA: TGTGCCAGCAGTTACCCCGGACAGGGATTAAACACTGAAGCTTTCTTT. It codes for CASSYPGQGLNTEAFF.

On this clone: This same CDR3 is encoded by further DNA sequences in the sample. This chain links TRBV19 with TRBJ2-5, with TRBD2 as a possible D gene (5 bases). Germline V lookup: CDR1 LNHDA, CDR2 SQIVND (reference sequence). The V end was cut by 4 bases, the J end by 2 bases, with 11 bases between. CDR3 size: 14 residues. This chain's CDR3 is CASSTHTRQETQYF. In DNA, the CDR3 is TGTGCCAGTAGTACCCACACTAGACAAGAGACCCAGTACTTC.

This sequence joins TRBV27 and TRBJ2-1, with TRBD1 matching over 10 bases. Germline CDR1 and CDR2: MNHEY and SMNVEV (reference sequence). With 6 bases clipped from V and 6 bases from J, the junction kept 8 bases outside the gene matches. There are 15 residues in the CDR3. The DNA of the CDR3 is TGTGCCAGCAGGACAGGGGGCGCTTTGGGCAATGAGCAGTTCTTC. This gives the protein CASRTGGALGNEQFF.